A single T cell receptor beta chain is shown here with its context. Antigen unknown. This sample is part of a study of cytomegalovirus exposure and HLA in healthy donors. At the level of the study: Out of about 190 million T cells, an earlier analysis found some 120 million unique TCR beta sequences in total. Whole-study results and caveats: There were three CMV-associated chains whose specificity for CMV antigens was confirmed in vitro. V segments that were indistinguishable, TRBV6-2 and TRBV6-3 among them, were omitted from analysis.

The CDR3 has 12 residues. CDR1 is MNHEY, CDR2 SVGAGI, per germline. Trimming removed 7 bases at V and 7 bases at J, with 13 bases between. In the PCR, 60 Vbeta and 13 Jbeta primers were used. Sequencing was performed with immunoSEQ multiplex PCR; in TCRdb, only in-frame clones are kept and a portion is missing. There are over 90,000 clones in the sample; 55% to 80% occur only once, and 3% to 4% lies in the top ten. The chain uses TRBV6-5 and TRBJ1-2, with D perhaps TRBD1 (5 bases). The sequenced sample consisted of PBMCs. This TCR came from a man in his forties in good health and CMV-seronegative. CDR3: CASKQEMAGYTF. CDR3 sequence (DNA): TGTGCCAGCAAACAGGAAATGGCTGGCTACACCTTC.